The rows below give T cell receptor beta chains drawn from one sample of a study of CD8+ T cells in alopecia areata. TCRdb's copy holds only in-frame clones and misses some; the assay was immunoSEQ multiplex PCR. This table has around 200,000 clones, about 60% appearing once. The sample here was CD8+ T cells sorted from blood, taken at week 24, from a patient treated with tofacitinib. The receptors shown here come from a human donor with alopecia areata. CDR3s include the opening cysteine and the closing phenylalanine or tryptophan. D genes are given only for firm matches. Not all rows give a size; the values are once, few, many and, for expanded clones, a class.

cdr3_nt: TGCAGCGCCCGGGGGGACAGGGAATCTTATGGCTACACCTTC
cdr3_aa: CSARGDRESYGYTF
d_call: TRBD1
clone_size: few
v_call: TRBV29-1
j_call: TRBJ1-2
cdr3_length: 14

cdr3_nt: TGTGCCAGTAGTATAGGGACAGGGGTCAATGAGCAGTTCTTC
cdr3_aa: CASSIGTGVNEQFF
d_call: TRBD1
clone_size: -
v_call: TRBV19
j_call: TRBJ2-1
cdr3_length: 14

cdr3_nt: TGCAGCGTTGGAAAGAACACCGGGGAGCTGTTTTTT
cdr3_aa: CSVGKNTGELFF
d_call: -
clone_size: few
v_call: TRBV29-1
j_call: TRBJ2-2
cdr3_length: 12

cdr3_nt: TGTGCCAGCATCTACGGACCCCGCCTCACAGATACGCAGTATTTT
cdr3_aa: CASIYGPRLTDTQYF
d_call: -
clone_size: -
v_call: TRBV6-1
j_call: TRBJ2-3
cdr3_length: 15

cdr3_nt: TGTGCCAGCAGTGTGGACAGGGCTTCCTACAATGAGCAGTTCTTC
cdr3_aa: CASSVDRASYNEQFF
d_call: TRBD1
clone_size: -
v_call: TRBV6-1
j_call: TRBJ2-1
cdr3_length: 15

cdr3_nt: TGTGCCAGCAGCCAAGGCCTCGCAGGGGTCGGCGGGGAGCTGTTTTTT
cdr3_aa: CASSQGLAGVGGELFF
d_call: -
clone_size: -
v_call: TRBV4-2
j_call: TRBJ2-2
cdr3_length: 16

cdr3_nt: TGTGCCAGCAGTCACTGGCCCTCCGAGACCCAGTACTTC
cdr3_aa: CASSHWPSETQYF
d_call: -
clone_size: few
v_call: TRBV6-6
j_call: TRBJ2-5
cdr3_length: 13

cdr3_nt: TGTGCCAGCAGCCTAGACAGGGATCAGCCCCAGCATTTT
cdr3_aa: CASSLDRDQPQHF
d_call: TRBD1
clone_size: -
v_call: TRBV6-5
j_call: TRBJ1-5
cdr3_length: 13

cdr3_nt: TGTGCCAGCAGCTTAGACCCCCACGCTTTCTTT
cdr3_aa: CASSLDPHAFF
d_call: -
clone_size: few
v_call: TRBV7-2
j_call: TRBJ1-1
cdr3_length: 11

cdr3_nt: TGTGCCAGCAGCGACTACGAGCAGTACTTC
cdr3_aa: CASSDYEQYF
d_call: -
clone_size: -
v_call: TRBV11-2
j_call: TRBJ2-7
cdr3_length: 10

cdr3_nt: TGTGCCAGCAGCACGGGCCAGGGAGGGGCATTCGGCTACACCTTC
cdr3_aa: CASSTGQGGAFGYTF
d_call: -
clone_size: -
v_call: TRBV7-9
j_call: TRBJ1-2
cdr3_length: 15

cdr3_nt: TGCAGCGTTGAAGGAGAGCGGGGGGGTGTTGAGCAGTTCTTC
cdr3_aa: CSVEGERGGVEQFF
d_call: TRBD2
clone_size: few
v_call: TRBV29-1
j_call: TRBJ2-1
cdr3_length: 14

cdr3_nt: TGTGCCAGCAGTGAAAATCAGCCCCAGCATTTT
cdr3_aa: CASSENQPQHF
d_call: -
clone_size: -
v_call: TRBV6-1
j_call: TRBJ1-5
cdr3_length: 11

cdr3_nt: TGTGCCAGCAGTTACCGGGACAGCGTTGTAGATACGCAGTATTTT
cdr3_aa: CASSYRDSVVDTQYF
d_call: TRBD1
clone_size: -
v_call: TRBV27
j_call: TRBJ2-3
cdr3_length: 15

cdr3_nt: TGTGCCAGCAGCTTGTTTAGCGGGGGGGCGACCAATGAGCAGTTCTTC
cdr3_aa: CASSLFSGGATNEQFF
d_call: TRBD2
clone_size: -
v_call: TRBV7-2
j_call: TRBJ2-1
cdr3_length: 16

cdr3_nt: TGTGCCAGTAAGACAAGTTACGCTGGGGAGCAGTACTTC
cdr3_aa: CASKTSYAGEQYF
d_call: -
clone_size: few
v_call: TRBV2
j_call: TRBJ2-7
cdr3_length: 13

cdr3_nt: TGCGCCAGCAGCGTAGTGGGGAACTATGGCTACACCTTC
cdr3_aa: CASSVVGNYGYTF
d_call: -
clone_size: -
v_call: TRBV4-1
j_call: TRBJ1-2
cdr3_length: 13

cdr3_nt: TGCGCCAGCAGCCAATGTCGGGCAGTTTGCGAGCAGTACTTC
cdr3_aa: CASSQCRAVCEQYF
d_call: -
clone_size: -
v_call: TRBV4-3
j_call: TRBJ2-7
cdr3_length: 14

cdr3_nt: TGTGCCAGTACTTGGGGTTCCAGGGAGCTGTTTTTT
cdr3_aa: CASTWGSRELFF
d_call: -
clone_size: few
v_call: TRBV19
j_call: TRBJ2-2
cdr3_length: 12

cdr3_nt: TGCGCCAGCAGCTCGTTAGGGACTAATGAAAAACTGTTTTTT
cdr3_aa: CASSSLGTNEKLFF
d_call: -
clone_size: -
v_call: TRBV5-1
j_call: TRBJ1-4
cdr3_length: 14

cdr3_nt: TGTGCCAGCGCTAAGGGGTACGAGCAGTACTTC
cdr3_aa: CASAKGYEQYF
d_call: -
clone_size: -
v_call: TRBV25-1
j_call: TRBJ2-7
cdr3_length: 11

cdr3_nt: TGTGCCAGCAAACTTACAGGGGAGGGGCAGCCCCAGCATTTT
cdr3_aa: CASKLTGEGQPQHF
d_call: TRBD1
clone_size: -
v_call: TRBV27
j_call: TRBJ1-5
cdr3_length: 14

cdr3_nt: TGTGCCAGCAGTTACAACGGCTACGAGCAGTACTTC
cdr3_aa: CASSYNGYEQYF
d_call: -
clone_size: -
v_call: TRBV6-5
j_call: TRBJ2-7
cdr3_length: 12

cdr3_nt: TGTGCCAGCAATACAGGGACTGACACTGAAGCTTTCTTT
cdr3_aa: CASNTGTDTEAFF
d_call: -
clone_size: -
v_call: TRBV6-5
j_call: TRBJ1-1
cdr3_length: 13

cdr3_nt: TGTGCCCAAAGGTGGACTAGCGGGGGGGATCGGATCGCCAATGAGCAGTTCTTC
cdr3_aa: CAQRWTSGGDRIANEQFF
d_call: TRBD2
clone_size: once
v_call: TRBV30
j_call: TRBJ2-1
cdr3_length: 18

cdr3_nt: TGCAGCGCCGCGGACAGGGCGAACACTGAAGCTTTCTTT
cdr3_aa: CSAADRANTEAFF
d_call: TRBD1
clone_size: -
v_call: TRBV29-1
j_call: TRBJ1-1
cdr3_length: 13

cdr3_nt: TGTGCCAGCAGCCCGGAGCAGCACCAAGAGACCCAGTACTTC
cdr3_aa: CASSPEQHQETQYF
d_call: -
clone_size: -
v_call: TRBV7-9
j_call: TRBJ2-5
cdr3_length: 14

cdr3_nt: TGTGCCAGCAGCTTAGTGGGGGCAGGGTCACCCCTCCACTTT
cdr3_aa: CASSLVGAGSPLHF
d_call: -
clone_size: few
v_call: TRBV7-9
j_call: TRBJ1-6
cdr3_length: 14

cdr3_nt: TGCGCCAGCAGCCCAGCCCACAACACCGGGGAGCTGTTTTTT
cdr3_aa: CASSPAHNTGELFF
d_call: -
clone_size: few
v_call: TRBV5-1
j_call: TRBJ2-2
cdr3_length: 14

cdr3_nt: TGTGCCTGGAGTGGGGAGGTAGGCGGGGGGTACAATGAGCAGTTCTTC
cdr3_aa: CAWSGEVGGGYNEQFF
d_call: TRBD2
clone_size: -
v_call: TRBV30
j_call: TRBJ2-1
cdr3_length: 16

cdr3_nt: TGTGCCAGCAGCCCAGGGGGCTCGGACACCTACGAGCAGTACTTC
cdr3_aa: CASSPGGSDTYEQYF
d_call: TRBD1
clone_size: -
v_call: TRBV13
j_call: TRBJ2-7
cdr3_length: 15

cdr3_nt: TGTGCCAGCAGTCAAAGGAGTTATGAGCAGTTCTTC
cdr3_aa: CASSQRSYEQFF
d_call: -
clone_size: -
v_call: TRBV27
j_call: TRBJ2-1
cdr3_length: 12

cdr3_nt: TGTGCCAGCAGTTTGAGCGGGAGCTCCTACAATGAGCAGTTCTTC
cdr3_aa: CASSLSGSSYNEQFF
d_call: TRBD2
clone_size: -
v_call: TRBV27
j_call: TRBJ2-1
cdr3_length: 15

cdr3_nt: TGTGCCTGGAGCGAATCCTACGAGCAGTACTTC
cdr3_aa: CAWSESYEQYF
d_call: -
clone_size: few
v_call: TRBV30
j_call: TRBJ2-7
cdr3_length: 11

cdr3_nt: TGTGCCAGCAGCTTTCAGGGGGCATCTAACTATGGCTACACCTTC
cdr3_aa: CASSFQGASNYGYTF
d_call: TRBD1
clone_size: -
v_call: TRBV5-6
j_call: TRBJ1-2
cdr3_length: 15

cdr3_nt: TGTGCCAGCAGCTCGGCCCCGCTGGGGGAGACCCAGTACTTC
cdr3_aa: CASSSAPLGETQYF
d_call: -
clone_size: -
v_call: TRBV7-9
j_call: TRBJ2-5
cdr3_length: 14

cdr3_nt: TGCGCCAGCAGTCACGGTTTTTGGGAAAAACTGTTTTTT
cdr3_aa: CASSHGFWEKLFF
d_call: -
clone_size: few
v_call: TRBV23-1
j_call: TRBJ1-4
cdr3_length: 13

cdr3_nt: TGTGCCAGCAGCCAGGGGTTTAGCTACGAGCAGTACTTC
cdr3_aa: CASSQGFSYEQYF
d_call: -
clone_size: few
v_call: TRBV14
j_call: TRBJ2-7
cdr3_length: 13

cdr3_nt: TGTGCCAGCAGCGCCCCCCAGTCGAGCGAGCAGTACTTC
cdr3_aa: CASSAPQSSEQYF
d_call: -
clone_size: -
v_call: TRBV9
j_call: TRBJ2-7
cdr3_length: 13

cdr3_nt: TGTGCCAGCAGCTCACCGGGACAGGGGAACTCCTACGAGCAGTACTTC
cdr3_aa: CASSSPGQGNSYEQYF
d_call: TRBD1
clone_size: once
v_call: TRBV7-9
j_call: TRBJ2-7
cdr3_length: 16

cdr3_nt: TGTGCCACCAGCTCTCAAGGGGGCGCAGATACGCAGTATTTT
cdr3_aa: CATSSQGGADTQYF
d_call: TRBD1
clone_size: few
v_call: TRBV15
j_call: TRBJ2-3
cdr3_length: 14

cdr3_nt: TGTGCCTGGATAGGCCTGTACACTGAAGCTTTCTTT
cdr3_aa: CAWIGLYTEAFF
d_call: -
clone_size: -
v_call: TRBV30
j_call: TRBJ1-1
cdr3_length: 12

cdr3_nt: TGTGCCAGTAGTATAGGGACAGTATACTTGTTCTTC
cdr3_aa: CASSIGTVYLFF
d_call: -
clone_size: few
v_call: TRBV19
j_call: TRBJ2-1
cdr3_length: 12

cdr3_nt: TGCAGCGTTTTCACCAGGGAGGCCAAAAACATTCAGTACTTC
cdr3_aa: CSVFTREAKNIQYF
d_call: -
clone_size: few
v_call: TRBV29-1
j_call: TRBJ2-4
cdr3_length: 14

cdr3_nt: TGTGCCAGCAGTTTCGGGGACGGCGAGACCCAGTACTTC
cdr3_aa: CASSFGDGETQYF
d_call: -
clone_size: -
v_call: TRBV6-5
j_call: TRBJ2-5
cdr3_length: 13

cdr3_nt: TGTGCCAGTAGTACTAGCGGGGGACCCTACGAGCAGTACTTC
cdr3_aa: CASSTSGGPYEQYF
d_call: TRBD2
clone_size: few
v_call: TRBV19
j_call: TRBJ2-7
cdr3_length: 14

cdr3_nt: TGTGCCAGCAGTCCCCAGACAGGGGGCTTTGAGCAGTTCTTC
cdr3_aa: CASSPQTGGFEQFF
d_call: TRBD1
clone_size: few
v_call: TRBV27
j_call: TRBJ2-1
cdr3_length: 14

cdr3_nt: TGCGCCAGCAGCTTGGCCGGGGGCGACTACAATGAGCAGTTCTTC
cdr3_aa: CASSLAGGDYNEQFF
d_call: -
clone_size: -
v_call: TRBV5-1
j_call: TRBJ2-1
cdr3_length: 15

cdr3_nt: TGTGCCAGCAGCCCTCATACGGACAATGAGCAGTTCTTC
cdr3_aa: CASSPHTDNEQFF
d_call: -
clone_size: -
v_call: TRBV7-9
j_call: TRBJ2-1
cdr3_length: 13

cdr3_nt: TGTGCCAGCAGCTCCTCGGGACCTCCACAGTACTTC
cdr3_aa: CASSSSGPPQYF
d_call: -
clone_size: -
v_call: TRBV5-6
j_call: TRBJ2-5
cdr3_length: 12

cdr3_nt: TGCAGCGTTGAACTGCCACTGCAGCAAACCGGGGAGCTGTTTTTT
cdr3_aa: CSVELPLQQTGELFF
d_call: -
clone_size: few
v_call: TRBV29-1
j_call: TRBJ2-2
cdr3_length: 15

cdr3_nt: TGTGCCAGCAGCTCCCGGTCCACAGGGGGCTACGAGCAGTACTTC
cdr3_aa: CASSSRSTGGYEQYF
d_call: TRBD1
clone_size: once
v_call: TRBV7-9
j_call: TRBJ2-7
cdr3_length: 15

cdr3_nt: TGTGCCAGCAGTGTTAGACAGTACTATAGCAATCAGCCCCAGCATTTT
cdr3_aa: CASSVRQYYSNQPQHF
d_call: -
clone_size: -
v_call: TRBV2
j_call: TRBJ1-5
cdr3_length: 16

cdr3_nt: TGTGCCAGCAGTTCCGACAGGGGTACGAACACTGAAGCTTTCTTT
cdr3_aa: CASSSDRGTNTEAFF
d_call: TRBD1
clone_size: -
v_call: TRBV6-6
j_call: TRBJ1-1
cdr3_length: 15

cdr3_nt: TGTGCCAGCAGTTCTGTGGGAAGCACCGGGGAGCTGTTTTTT
cdr3_aa: CASSSVGSTGELFF
d_call: -
clone_size: -
v_call: TRBV6-5
j_call: TRBJ2-2
cdr3_length: 14

cdr3_nt: TGCAGCGTTCCGGGACGACCCACAGATACGCAGTATTTT
cdr3_aa: CSVPGRPTDTQYF
d_call: -
clone_size: -
v_call: TRBV29-1
j_call: TRBJ2-3
cdr3_length: 13

cdr3_nt: TGTGCCAGTACGGAAGGAACACACGCCGACTTC
cdr3_aa: CASTEGTHADF
d_call: -
clone_size: few
v_call: TRBV5-6
j_call: TRBJ2-7
cdr3_length: 11